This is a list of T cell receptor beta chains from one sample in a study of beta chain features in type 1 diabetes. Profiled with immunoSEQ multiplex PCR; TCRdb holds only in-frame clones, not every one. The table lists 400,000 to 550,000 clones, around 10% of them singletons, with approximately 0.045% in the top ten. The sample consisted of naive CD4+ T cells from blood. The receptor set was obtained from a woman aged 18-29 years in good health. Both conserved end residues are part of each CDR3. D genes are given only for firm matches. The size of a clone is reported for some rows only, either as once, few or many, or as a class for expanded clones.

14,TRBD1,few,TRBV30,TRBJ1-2,TGTGCCTGGACCAACAGGGGCCCTACCTATGGCTACACCTTC,CAWTNRGPTYGYTF
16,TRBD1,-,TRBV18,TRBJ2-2,TGTGCCAGCTCACTGAGGACAGGCAAATGGATCGGGGAGCTGTTTTTT,CASSLRTGKWIGELFF
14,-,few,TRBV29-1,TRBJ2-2,TGCAGCGCAATTGGCAGGAGAGAAACCGGGGAGCTGTTTTTT,CSAIGRRETGELFF
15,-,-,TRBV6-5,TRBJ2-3,TGTGCCAGCAGTTACGGTTCCCTTAGCACAGATACGCAGTATTTT,CASSYGSLSTDTQYF
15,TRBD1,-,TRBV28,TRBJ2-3,TGTGCCAGCACCCTCAGGGGGAGACCCACAGATACGCAGTATTTT,CASTLRGRPTDTQYF
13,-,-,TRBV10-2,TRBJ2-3,TGCGCCAGCAACACACTACTCGGGGATACGCAGTATTTT,CASNTLLGDTQYF
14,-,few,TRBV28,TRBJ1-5,TGTGCCAGCAGTTTCGGGGCAGCCCGGAGGCCCCAGCATTTT,CASSFGAARRPQHF
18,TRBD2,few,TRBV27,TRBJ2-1,TGTGCCAGCAGTTCGAAAAACCGGGGACTAGCATGGTCTGATAAGCAGTTCTTC,CASSSKNRGLAWSDKQFF
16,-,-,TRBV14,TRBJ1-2,TGTGCCAGCAGCCACTTAACTTCGTCCGATAACTATGGCTACACCTTC,CASSHLTSSDNYGYTF
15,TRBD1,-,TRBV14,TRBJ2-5,TGTGCCAGCAGCCAAGTAACGGGACAGGGTGGGACCCAGTACTTC,CASSQVTGQGGTQYF
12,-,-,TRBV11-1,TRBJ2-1,TGTGCCAGCAGCGAAAGGCGCGATGAGCAGTTCTTC,CASSERRDEQFF
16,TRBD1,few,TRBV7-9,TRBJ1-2,TGTGCCAGCAGCTCTCGGACAGGGAAAGAGAACTATGGCTACACCTTC,CASSSRTGKENYGYTF
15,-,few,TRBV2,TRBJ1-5,TGTGCCAGCAGTGAGGTTATAGGAGGGGAACAGCCCCAGCATTTT,CASSEVIGGEQPQHF
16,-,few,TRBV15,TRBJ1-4,TGTGCCACCAGCAGAGATCGGTGGCGGGGAGGCGAAAAACTGTTTTTT,CATSRDRWRGGEKLFF
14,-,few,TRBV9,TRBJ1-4,TGTGCCAGCAGCGTTTCAGGGCAAACCGAAAAACTGTTTTTT,CASSVSGQTEKLFF
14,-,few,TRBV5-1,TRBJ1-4,TGCGCCAGCAGCTTTACAGGGCTGAATGAAAAACTGTTTTTT,CASSFTGLNEKLFF
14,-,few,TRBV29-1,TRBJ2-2,TGCAGCGTTTTGAGACACCCGAACACCGGGGAGCTGTTTTTT,CSVLRHPNTGELFF
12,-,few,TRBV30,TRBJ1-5,TGTGCCTGGAGCAGGGGTGAGCAGCCCCAGCATTTT,CAWSRGEQPQHF
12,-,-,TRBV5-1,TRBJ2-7,TGCGCCAGCAGCTTGGTCAGTGGCGAGCAGTACTTC,CASSLVSGEQYF
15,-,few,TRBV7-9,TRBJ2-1,TGTGCCAGCAGCTCTGGATCCTCATCCTACAATGAGCAGTTCTTC,CASSSGSSSYNEQFF
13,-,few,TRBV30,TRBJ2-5,TGTGCCTGGAGCCGCGGGACCCAAGAGACCCAGTACTTC,CAWSRGTQETQYF
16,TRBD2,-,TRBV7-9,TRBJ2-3,TGTGCCAGCAGCTCTCCGACTAGCGCTCGCACAGATACGCAGTATTTT,CASSSPTSARTDTQYF